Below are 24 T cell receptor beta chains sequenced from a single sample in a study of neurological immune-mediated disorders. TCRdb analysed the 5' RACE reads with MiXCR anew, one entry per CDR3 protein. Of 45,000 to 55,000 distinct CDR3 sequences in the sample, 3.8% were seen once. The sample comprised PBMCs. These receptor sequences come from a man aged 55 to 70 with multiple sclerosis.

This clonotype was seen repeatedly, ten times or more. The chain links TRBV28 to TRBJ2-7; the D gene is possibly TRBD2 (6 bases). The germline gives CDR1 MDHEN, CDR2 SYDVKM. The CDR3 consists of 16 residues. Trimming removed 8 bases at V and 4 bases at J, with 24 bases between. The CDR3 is CASLGERRDLSYEQYF. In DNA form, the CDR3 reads TGTGCCAGCTTGGGGGAGCGGCGGGACCTAAGTTACGAGCAGTACTTC.

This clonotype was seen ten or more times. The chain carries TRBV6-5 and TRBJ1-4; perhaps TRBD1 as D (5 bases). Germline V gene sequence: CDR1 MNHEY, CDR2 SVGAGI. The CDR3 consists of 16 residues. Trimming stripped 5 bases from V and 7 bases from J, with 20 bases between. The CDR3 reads CASSQRRQGFVEKLFF. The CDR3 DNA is TGTGCCAGCAGTCAACGCCGTCAGGGTTTTGTTGAAAAACTGTTTTTT.

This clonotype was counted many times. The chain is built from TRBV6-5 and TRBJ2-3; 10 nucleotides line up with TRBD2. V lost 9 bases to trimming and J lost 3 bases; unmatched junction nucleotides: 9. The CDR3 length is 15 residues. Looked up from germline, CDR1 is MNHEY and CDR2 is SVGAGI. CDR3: CASSQLAGVTDTQYF. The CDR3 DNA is TGTGCCAGTAGTCAGCTAGCGGGGGTGACAGATACGCAGTATTTT.

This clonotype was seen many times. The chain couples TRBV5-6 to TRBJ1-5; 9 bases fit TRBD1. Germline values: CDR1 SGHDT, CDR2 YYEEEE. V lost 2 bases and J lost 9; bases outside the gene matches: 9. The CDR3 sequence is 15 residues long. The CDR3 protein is CASSLKGQGFRPQHF. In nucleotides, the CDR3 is TGTGCCAGCAGCTTAAAGGGACAGGGCTTTCGGCCCCAGCATTTT.

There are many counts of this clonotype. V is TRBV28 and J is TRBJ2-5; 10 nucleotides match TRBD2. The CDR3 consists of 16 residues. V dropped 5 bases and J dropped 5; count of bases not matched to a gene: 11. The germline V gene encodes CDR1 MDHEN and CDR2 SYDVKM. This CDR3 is CASSPWLAGVRETQYF. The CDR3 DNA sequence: TGTGCCAGCAGTCCCTGGCTAGCGGGAGTGCGGGAGACCCAGTACTTC. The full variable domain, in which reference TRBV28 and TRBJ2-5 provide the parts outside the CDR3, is DVKVTQSSRYLVKRTGEKVFLECVQDMDHENMFWYRQDPGLGLRLIYFSYDVKMKEKGDIPEGYSVSREKKERFSLILESASTNQTSMYLCASSPWLAGVRETQYFGPGTRLLVL.

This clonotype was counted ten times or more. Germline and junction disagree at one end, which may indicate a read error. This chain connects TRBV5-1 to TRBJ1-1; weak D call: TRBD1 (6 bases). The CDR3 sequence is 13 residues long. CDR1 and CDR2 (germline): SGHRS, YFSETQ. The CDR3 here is CASSLGGGTEAFF. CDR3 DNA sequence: TGTGCCAGCAGCTTGGGAGGGGGCACTGAAGCTTTCTTT.

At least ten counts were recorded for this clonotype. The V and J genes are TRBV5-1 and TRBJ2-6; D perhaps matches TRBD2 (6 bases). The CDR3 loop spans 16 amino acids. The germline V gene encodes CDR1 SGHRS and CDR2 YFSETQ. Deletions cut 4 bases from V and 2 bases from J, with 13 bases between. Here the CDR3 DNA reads TGCGCCAGCAGCCCCGCCGGGGGAGCTGGGGCCAACGTCCTGACTTTC. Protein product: CASSPAGGAGANVLTF.

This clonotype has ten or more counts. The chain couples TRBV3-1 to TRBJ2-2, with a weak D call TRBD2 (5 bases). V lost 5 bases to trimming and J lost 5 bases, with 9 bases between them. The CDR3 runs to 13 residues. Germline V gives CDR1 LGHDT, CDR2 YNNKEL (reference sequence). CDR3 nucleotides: TGTGCCAGCAGCGGCAGGAGGACCGGGGAGCTGTTTTTT. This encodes CASSGRRTGELFF.

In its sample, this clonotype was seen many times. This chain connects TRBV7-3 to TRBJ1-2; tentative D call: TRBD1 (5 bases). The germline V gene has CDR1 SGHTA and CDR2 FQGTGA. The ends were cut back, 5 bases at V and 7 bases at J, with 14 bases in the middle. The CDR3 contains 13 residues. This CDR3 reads CASSLGTETGYTF. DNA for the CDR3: TGTGCCAGCAGCCTCGGGACTGAGACTGGCTACACCTTC.

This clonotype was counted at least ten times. Here the CDR3 reads CASSPDSGYGYTF. CDR3 in DNA: TGTGCCAGCAGCCCCGACAGTGGCTATGGCTACACCTTC. The rearrangement joins TRBV27 to TRBJ1-2; a weak D match, TRBD1 (5 bases). CDR1 is MNHEY, CDR2 SMNVEV, per germline (reference sequence). The V gene lost 6 bases and the J gene lost 4 bases, with 12 bases spanning the gap. The CDR3 has 13 amino acids.

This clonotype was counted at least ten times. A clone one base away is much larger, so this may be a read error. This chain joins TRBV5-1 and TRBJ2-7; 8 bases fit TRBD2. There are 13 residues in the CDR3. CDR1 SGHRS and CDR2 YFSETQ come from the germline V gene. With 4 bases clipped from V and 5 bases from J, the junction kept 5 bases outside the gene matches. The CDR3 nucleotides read TGCGCCAGCAGCACAAGCGGGAGCAACGAGCAGTACTTC. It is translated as CASSTSGSNEQYF.

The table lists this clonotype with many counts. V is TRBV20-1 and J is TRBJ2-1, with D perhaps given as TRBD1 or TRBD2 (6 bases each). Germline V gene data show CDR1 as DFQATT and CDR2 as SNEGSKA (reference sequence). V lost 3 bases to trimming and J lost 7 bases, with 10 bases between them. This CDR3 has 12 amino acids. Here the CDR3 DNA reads TGCAGTGCTAGGGAGGGGGTAAATGAGCAGTTCTTC. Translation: CSAREGVNEQFF.

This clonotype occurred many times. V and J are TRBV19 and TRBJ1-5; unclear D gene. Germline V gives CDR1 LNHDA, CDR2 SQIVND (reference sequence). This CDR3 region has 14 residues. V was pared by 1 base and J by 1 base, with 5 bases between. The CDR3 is CASSIAASNQPQHF. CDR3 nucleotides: TGTGCCAGTAGTATAGCGGCAAGCAATCAGCCCCAGCATTTT.

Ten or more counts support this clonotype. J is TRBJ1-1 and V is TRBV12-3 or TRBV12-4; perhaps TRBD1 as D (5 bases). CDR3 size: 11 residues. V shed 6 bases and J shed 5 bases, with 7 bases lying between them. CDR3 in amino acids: CASSQGTEAFF. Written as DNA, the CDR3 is TGTGCCAGCAGCCAGGGAACTGAAGCTTTCTTT.

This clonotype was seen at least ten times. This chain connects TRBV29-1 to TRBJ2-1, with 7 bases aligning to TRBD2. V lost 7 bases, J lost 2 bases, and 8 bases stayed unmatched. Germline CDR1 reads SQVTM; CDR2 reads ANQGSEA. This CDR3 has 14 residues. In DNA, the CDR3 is TGCAGCGGCCAGCGGGGAAGGACCTACAATGAGCAGTTCTTC. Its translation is CSGQRGRTYNEQFF.

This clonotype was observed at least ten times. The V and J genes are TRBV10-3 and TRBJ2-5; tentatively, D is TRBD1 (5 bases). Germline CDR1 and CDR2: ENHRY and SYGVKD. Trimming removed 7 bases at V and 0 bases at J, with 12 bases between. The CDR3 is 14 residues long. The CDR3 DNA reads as TGTGCCATCAACCCCGACAGAGACCAAGAGACCCAGTACTTC. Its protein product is CAINPDRDQETQYF.

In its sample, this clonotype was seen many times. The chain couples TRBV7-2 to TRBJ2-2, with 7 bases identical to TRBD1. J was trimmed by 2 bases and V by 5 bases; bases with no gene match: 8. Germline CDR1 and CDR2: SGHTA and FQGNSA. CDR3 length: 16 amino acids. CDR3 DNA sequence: TGTGCCAGCAGCAGTCTCACAGGGGCTAACACCGGGGAGCTGTTTTTT. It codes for CASSSLTGANTGELFF.

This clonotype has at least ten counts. CDR3 sequence (DNA): TGCAGTGCTAGAGACGGGACGGCCTATGGCTACACCTTC. It specifies CSARDGTAYGYTF. This chain connects TRBV20-1 to TRBJ1-2, with D maybe TRBD1 (5 bases). V lost 0 bases to trimming and J lost 4 bases, with 9 bases between them. Germline loops: CDR1 DFQATT, CDR2 SNEGSKA (reference sequence). This CDR3 spans 13 amino acids.

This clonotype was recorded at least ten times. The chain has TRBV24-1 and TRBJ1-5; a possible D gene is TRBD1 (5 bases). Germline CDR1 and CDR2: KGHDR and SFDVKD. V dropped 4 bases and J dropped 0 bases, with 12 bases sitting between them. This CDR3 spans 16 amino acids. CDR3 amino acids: CATSDPGQPSNQPQHF. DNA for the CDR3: TGTGCCACCAGTGACCCCGGACAACCTAGCAATCAGCCCCAGCATTTT.

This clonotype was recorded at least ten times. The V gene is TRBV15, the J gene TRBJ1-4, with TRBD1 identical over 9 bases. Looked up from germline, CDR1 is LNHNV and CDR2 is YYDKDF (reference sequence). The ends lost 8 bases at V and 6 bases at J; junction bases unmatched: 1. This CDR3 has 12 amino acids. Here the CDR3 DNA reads TGTGCCACCCGGACAGGGGATGAAAAACTGTTTTTT. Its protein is CATRTGDEKLFF.

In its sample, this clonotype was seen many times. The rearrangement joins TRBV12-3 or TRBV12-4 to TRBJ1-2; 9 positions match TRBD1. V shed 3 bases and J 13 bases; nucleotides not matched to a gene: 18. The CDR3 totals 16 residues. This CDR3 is CASSFTINPGQGRSTF. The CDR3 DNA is TGTGCCAGCAGTTTCACCATTAACCCGGGACAGGGCCGGAGCACCTTC.

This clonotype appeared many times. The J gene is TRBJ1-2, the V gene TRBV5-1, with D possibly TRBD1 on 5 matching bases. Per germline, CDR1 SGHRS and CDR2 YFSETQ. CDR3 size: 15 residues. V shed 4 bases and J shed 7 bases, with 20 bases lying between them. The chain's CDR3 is CASSRNIPREGGYTF. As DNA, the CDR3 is TGCGCCAGCAGCCGTAACATCCCCAGGGAGGGTGGCTACACCTTC. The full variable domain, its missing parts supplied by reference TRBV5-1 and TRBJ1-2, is KAGVTQTPRYLIKTRGQQVTLSCSPISGHRSVSWYQQTPGQGLQFLFEYFSETQRNKGNFPGRFSGRQFSNSRSEMNVSTLELGDSALYLCASSRNIPREGGYTFGSGTRLTVV.

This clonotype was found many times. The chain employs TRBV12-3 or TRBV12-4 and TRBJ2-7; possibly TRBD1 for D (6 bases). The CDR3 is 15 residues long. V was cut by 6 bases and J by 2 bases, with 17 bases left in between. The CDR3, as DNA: TGTGCCAGCAGCCAGGGACACCAGACCACCTACGAGCAGTACTTC. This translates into CASSQGHQTTYEQYF.

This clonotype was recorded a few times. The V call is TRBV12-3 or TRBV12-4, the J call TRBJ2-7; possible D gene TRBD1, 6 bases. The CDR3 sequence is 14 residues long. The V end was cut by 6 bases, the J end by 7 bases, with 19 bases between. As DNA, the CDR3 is TGTGCCAGCAGCTTTGAAACAGGGCGAGGGGAGCAGTACTTC. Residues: CASSFETGRGEQYF.